This TCR beta chain appears in the sequencing data of a study of T cell changes during pregnancy in multiple sclerosis. TCRdb's table, derived via immunoSEQ multiplex PCR, lists solely in-frame clones and lacks some. The sample shows 45,000 to 50,000 clones, about 90% of them seen only once. V was pared by 0 bases and J by 14 bases, with 14 bases between. Germline loops: CDR1 LGHNA, CDR2 YNFKEQ. The CDR3 spans 14 residues. This sequence originates from a female donor in good health, enrolled as a control in a pregnancy study. This chain connects TRBV4-2 to TRBJ1-6; tentative D call: TRBD1 (5 bases). Material: CD4+ T cells from peripheral blood mononuclear cells, obtained in the second trimester of pregnancy. The CDR3 here is CASSQERSRVALHF. The DNA of the CDR3 is TGTGCCAGCAGCCAAGAGAGGAGCAGGGTTGCCCTCCACTTT.